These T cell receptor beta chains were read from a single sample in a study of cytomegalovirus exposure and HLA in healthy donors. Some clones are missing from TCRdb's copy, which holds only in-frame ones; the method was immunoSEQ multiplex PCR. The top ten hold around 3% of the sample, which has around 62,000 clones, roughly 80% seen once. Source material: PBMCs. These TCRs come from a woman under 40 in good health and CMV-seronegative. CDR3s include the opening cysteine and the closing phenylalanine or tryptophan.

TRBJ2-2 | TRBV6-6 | CASSGQGNTGELFF
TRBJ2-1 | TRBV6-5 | CASSFQRGLNNEQFF
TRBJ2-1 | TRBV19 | CASSLLAGPMGAYNEQFF
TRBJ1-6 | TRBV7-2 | CASSPATDSPLHF
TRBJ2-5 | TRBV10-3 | CAINRGTKETQYF
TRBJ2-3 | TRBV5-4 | CASSRDRGTDTQYF
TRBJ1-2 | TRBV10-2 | CASSDSTGYTF
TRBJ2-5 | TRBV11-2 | CASSRLSGGYQETQYF
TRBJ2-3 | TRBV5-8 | CASSSGTSGGTDTQYF
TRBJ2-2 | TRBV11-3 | CASSQTVTGELFF
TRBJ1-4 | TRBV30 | CAWSVSRSFPTNEKLFF
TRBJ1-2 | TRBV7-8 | CASRPGTGYGYTF
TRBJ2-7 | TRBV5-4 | CASSLSGSTYEQYF
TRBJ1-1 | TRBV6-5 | CASSSPTGKEAFF
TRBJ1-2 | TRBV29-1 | CSAGTGDRYGYTF
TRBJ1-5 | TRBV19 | CASSVGLQPQHF
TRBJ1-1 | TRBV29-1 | CSGRTGGRTGNTEAFF
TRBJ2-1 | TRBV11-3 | CASSQDSVDNEQFF
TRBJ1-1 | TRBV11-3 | CASSSSGKGTEAFF
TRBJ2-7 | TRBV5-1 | CASSPLDRRLSYEQYF
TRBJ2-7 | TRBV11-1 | CASSLGLAVFGEQYF
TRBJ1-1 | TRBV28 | CASSFFRRTGADTEAFF
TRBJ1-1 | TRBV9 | CASSVDGAKAEAFF
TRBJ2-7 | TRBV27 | CASSLTGTATYEQYF
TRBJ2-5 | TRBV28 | CASSFLTGETQYF
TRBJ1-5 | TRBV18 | CASSPPTGQIQPQHF
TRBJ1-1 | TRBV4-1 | CASSQRDRRNTEAFF
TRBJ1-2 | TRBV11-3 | CASSLVSSGRGRDGYTF